This entry concerns a single T cell receptor (beta chain). This clonotype was picked up a small number of times. Its antigen is not yet known. Nothing much larger sits one base from this clone, and base qualities are not available. Library generation was performed with 5' RACE. Data came from an Illumina HiSeq 2000. A universal primer binding site was introduced by template switching, and a unique molecular identifier was present in the final cDNA, enabling accurate counting of TCR cDNA molecules. Specific primers in the conserved constant-segment region were used to synthesize first-strand cDNA for the TCR alpha and beta chains. To control for contamination, every cDNA library was double barcoded, receiving both a SMART-Mk sample barcode and Illumina barcodes. TruSeq adapter sequences along with Illumina sample barcodes were introduced in two successive PCR steps. TCR alpha and beta cDNA libraries were sequenced on the Illumina HiSeq platform with custom primers. On the study's bioinformatics: MiGEC processed the raw reads to extract unique molecular identifiers, while MiXCR was used to determine the CDR3 positions. Recombination models were inferred per individual with the repgenHMM and IGoR tools using an EM algorithm. The analysis of shared clonotypes was done with the tcR package in R, with sharing normalized by the product of cloneset sizes. To study raw recombination without the effects of thymic and clonal selection, out-of-frame nonproductive sequences were analyzed. TCRdb took the public reads, trimmed them with fastp at Q25, ran MiXCR for clone calling and kept in-frame beta chains. Each CDR3 protein gets just one entry, which takes the most common genes and DNA from the rows behind it. The V and J calls here are based on TCRdb, not the publication. The sample contains 200,000 to 250,000 distinct CDR3 sequences, more than 13% of them found a single time. The ten most abundant clones make up around 8.9% of the sample.

These data are taken from a study of identical twins (dated by TCRdb to about 2016). Turning to the overall study: To test whether fetal clonotypes persist, the study used deep sequencing on TCR alpha and beta repertoires from monozygotic twins, unrelated adults of various ages, and cord blood. To rule out contamination, the twin experiments were replicated at different times with different library preparation protocols. What the research found in general, with its limitations: Recombination models systematically underestimated out-of-frame TCR alpha sharing in monozygotic twins but agreed with sharing between unrelated individuals. Abundant cord blood beta clonotypes carried fewer insertions; young adult naive repertoires showed a weaker similar trend, while memory repertoires showed none. Conclusions relied on cross-sectional statistical analysis, since the same donors could not be followed over many years. Invariant T cells such as MAIT and iNKT could partly confound zero-insertion analyses, though diverse VJ usage argued against this for most clonotypes. Compared with coincidental sharing between unrelated individuals, out-of-frame TCR alpha sequences shared between twins showed an excess of sequences with low generation probability. A weaker excess of twin sharing was found in beta out-of-frame sequences because the signal-to-noise ratio was lowered by fewer shared sequences.

Inclusive of the bounding cysteine and phenylalanine, the CDR3 is 20 residues long. The sequence is cut down to CDR3 DNA, 60 bases in frame from base 1. The junction shows trimming of 3 bases on V and 0 bases on J, and the gene matches do not reach 10 bases of it. For CDR1 and CDR2, the germline V gene (reference sequence) lists SGHAT and FQDESV. All donors were healthy Caucasians. Miltenyi CD45RO+ enrichment and human naive T-cell isolation kits were used to isolate memory (CD45RO+) and naive T cells from PBMC. This receptor was identified in a woman between 18 and 30 years old in good health. Sequences were obtained from memory (CD45RO+) T cells sorted from blood. The cell subset or site label, read with the paper, signifies: CD45RO+ enriched T cells. The chain was built from TRBV11-1 and TRBJ2-1; 14 central bases correspond to TRBD2. DNA sequence: TGTGCCAGCAGCTTGGGCCGGGGACTAGCGGGAGCTACCTCCTACAATGAGCAGTTCTTC. It translates to CASSLGRGLAGATSYNEQFF.